Presented here are 29 T cell receptor beta chains from one specimen sequenced in a study of a mutant IDH1 vaccine in newly diagnosed glioma. This sample's time point: week 35, safety follow-up. All doses held 300 ug of mutant IDH1 20-mer peptide, with topical imiquimod. The data were produced by immunoSEQ multiplex PCR, yet TCRdb's version contains in-frame clones alone and is incomplete. The sample records tens of thousands of clones, roughly nine tenths being singletons. Their recognized antigens are unknown. The sequencing here drew on PBMCs, taken from a glioma patient whose treatment included an IDH1 peptide vaccine. The receptor source for this set is a man aged 35 to 55 with glioma.

There are a few counts of this clone. CDR3 bases: TGTGCCAGCACCGATGTCGCGGGCCGGTGGGAGCAGTTCTTC. Translated, it gives CASTDVAGRWEQFF. The chain couples TRBV7-9 to TRBJ2-1; the D gene is possibly TRBD2 (5 bases). This CDR3 has 14 amino acids. Per germline, CDR1 SEHNR and CDR2 FQNEAQ (reference sequence). V was shortened by 7 bases and J by 10 bases, with 20 bases between the two germline ends.

This clone showed up just a few times. The chain links TRBV6-5 to TRBJ1-5, with D unresolved. The CDR3 sequence is 14 residues long. Trimming left V 7 bases short and J 4 bases short, with 14 bases between. Germline V lookup: CDR1 MNHEY, CDR2 SVGAGI. As DNA, the CDR3 is TGTGCCAGCAAGGCGGAGGGAGGGAATCAGCCCCAGCATTTT. Protein: CASKAEGGNQPQHF.

The rearrangement joins TRBV9 to TRBJ1-3, with a possible D match to TRBD1 (5 bases). V lost 5 bases to trimming and J lost 0 bases, with 12 bases between them. This CDR3 spans 15 amino acids. The germline gives CDR1 SGDLS, CDR2 YYNGEE. CDR3 DNA sequence: TGTGCCAGCAGTCCTACAGGCATCTCTGGAAACACCATATATTTT. Translation: CASSPTGISGNTIYF.

This chain joins TRBV10-3 and TRBJ2-2; D ambiguous. Germline V gene sequence: CDR1 ENHRY, CDR2 SYGVKD. Trimming took 0 bases from V and 3 from J, leaving 14 bases between them. The CDR3 sequence is 17 residues long. The CDR3 here is CAISESPGQYYTGELFF. CDR3 coding DNA: TGTGCCATCAGTGAGTCGCCGGGCCAGTACTACACCGGGGAGCTGTTTTTT.

This chain links TRBV5-1 with TRBJ2-7, with 10 bases lining up with TRBD2. Trimming at V came to 0 bases and at J to 6 bases, leaving 6 bases not matched to a gene. Germline V gives CDR1 SGHRS, CDR2 YFSETQ. The CDR3 is made up of 15 amino acids. CDR3 sequence (DNA): TGCGCCAGCAGCTTGGACCCTAGCGGGAGTTTCGAGCAGTACTTC. Translated: CASSLDPSGSFEQYF.

This clone has more than one count but fewer than ten. The genes are TRBV19 and TRBJ2-3; D may be TRBD2 (6 bases). In germline, CDR1 is LNHDA, CDR2 SQIVND (reference sequence). The germline V and J ends were trimmed by 7 bases and 2 bases, with 10 bases remaining between them. The CDR3 is 13 residues long. CDR3 sequence (DNA): TGTGCCAGTAACCCGGGAGTCACAGATACGCAGTATTTT. Its protein is CASNPGVTDTQYF.

The J gene is TRBJ2-2, the V gene TRBV5-6, with D tentatively TRBD1 (6 bases). V was trimmed by 6 bases and J by 4 bases, leaving 10 bases between them. Germline assignment: CDR1 SGHDT and CDR2 YYEEEE. The CDR3 has 13 amino acids. The DNA for the CDR3 is TGTGCCAGCATCCCAGGGGTCACCGGGGAGCTGTTTTTT. This encodes CASIPGVTGELFF.

This clone has just a few counts. As DNA, the CDR3 is TGTGCCAGCAGCTTGGGGTGGGGTGGCCCCTACGAGCAGTACTTC. Its translation: CASSLGWGGPYEQYF. This chain links TRBV5-5 with TRBJ2-7; D is ambiguous. Germline CDR1 and CDR2: SGHKS and YYEKEE (reference sequence). The ends were cut back, 0 bases at V and 2 bases at J, with 12 bases in the middle. This CDR3 spans 15 amino acids.

The chain combines TRBV7-9 with TRBJ2-1; the D gene is possibly TRBD1 (7 bases). The CDR3 sequence is 16 residues long. V lost 5 bases and J 4 bases, leaving 18 bases between the germline ends. Germline V lookup: CDR1 SEHNR, CDR2 FQNEAQ (reference sequence). CDR3 in amino acids: CASSRDLAGGYNEQFF. For the CDR3, the DNA is TGTGCCAGCAGCCGGGATCTGGCAGGGGGGTACAATGAGCAGTTCTTC.

This rearrangement joins TRBV19 to TRBJ1-1; no clear D. The germline V and J ends were trimmed by 2 bases and 1 base, with 5 bases remaining between them. CDR1 and CDR2 (germline): LNHDA, SQIVND (reference sequence). The CDR3 contains 13 residues. CDR3 in amino acids: CASSIWENTEAFF. The CDR3 coding sequence is TGTGCCAGTAGTATATGGGAGAACACTGAAGCTTTCTTT.

This chain links TRBV4-2 with TRBJ2-1; 7 bases map to TRBD2. J gave up 9 bases and V 4 bases, and 3 bases lay outside the gene matches. Germline lookup yields CDR1 LGHNA and CDR2 YNFKEQ. This CDR3 is 12 amino acids long. The CDR3 is CASSRGGSEQFF. The CDR3 nucleotides are TGTGCCAGCAGCCGGGGGGGGAGTGAGCAGTTCTTC.

As DNA, the CDR3 is TGCGCCAGCAGCTTCTCCGACGGAAACACCATATATTTT. Its translation: CASSFSDGNTIYF. The V and J genes are TRBV5-1 and TRBJ1-3; no definite D call. V dropped 2 bases and J dropped 4 bases, with 7 bases sitting between them. CDR1 and CDR2 (germline): SGHRS, YFSETQ. CDR3 length: 13 residues.

The chain has TRBV10-2 and TRBJ2-6, with no clear D. The V gene lost 10 bases and the J gene lost 0 bases, with 4 bases spanning the gap. The CDR3 length is 12 residues. Germline lookup yields CDR1 WSHSY and CDR2 SAAADI. CDR3 sequence: CATLSGANVLTF. CDR3 bases: TGCGCCACCCTCTCTGGGGCCAACGTCCTGACTTTC.

This clone was observed a single time. The chain recombines TRBV7-2 with TRBJ2-3; no clear D gene. CDR1 SGHTA and CDR2 FQGNSA come from the germline V gene. The CDR3 extends over 11 amino acids. V shed 7 bases and J shed 7 bases, with 9 bases lying between them. The CDR3 region has the DNA TGTGCCAGCAAGTCGGCGAATACGCAGTATTTT. Its protein is CASKSANTQYF.

The rearrangement uses TRBV27 and TRBJ2-2, with TRBD2 as a possible D gene (11 bases). CDR1 and CDR2 (germline): MNHEY, SMNVEV (reference sequence). The CDR3 is 21 residues long. Trimming left V 3 bases short and J 0 bases short, with 26 bases between. In nucleotides, the CDR3 is TGTGCCAGCAGTTTGACGGGACAGGGGAGACTAGCGGGACCGAACACCGGGGAGCTGTTTTTT. It translates to CASSLTGQGRLAGPNTGELFF.

The chain combines TRBV9 with TRBJ2-5; TRBD2 agrees at 14 bases. The CDR3 contains 15 residues. J was trimmed by 5 bases and V by 4 bases; bases with no gene match: 4. Germline V gives CDR1 SGDLS, CDR2 YYNGEE. This CDR3 reads CASSLGLAGVETQYF. The CDR3 DNA follows: TGTGCCAGCAGCTTGGGACTAGCGGGAGTGGAGACCCAGTACTTC.

This clone appeared a few times. The gene calls are TRBV28 and TRBJ1-2; TRBD1 aligns across 7 bases. Trimming removed 1 base from V and 5 bases from J; junction bases left unmatched: 4. Looked up from germline, CDR1 is MDHEN and CDR2 is SYDVKM. This CDR3 is 14 amino acids long. CDR3 region: CASSLLVTGYGYTF. CDR3 nucleotides: TGTGCCAGCAGTTTATTGGTGACAGGGTATGGCTACACCTTC.

The genes are TRBV6-5 and TRBJ2-3; the D gene is possibly TRBD2 (5 bases). V was cut by 6 bases and J by 2 bases, with 9 bases left in between. Germline V gives CDR1 MNHEY, CDR2 SVGAGI. The CDR3 is 13 residues long. CDR3 DNA sequence: TGTGCCAGCAGCTGGACTTTCACAGATACGCAGTATTTT. This gives the protein CASSWTFTDTQYF.

V is TRBV7-2 and J is TRBJ2-7; D gene uncertain. The CDR3 loop spans 11 amino acids. Germline V gene sequence: CDR1 SGHTA, CDR2 FQGNSA. Trimming pared 5 bases from V and 8 bases from J, leaving 10 bases between. CDR3 nucleotide sequence: TGTGCCAGCAGCGCTATAAGGCAGCAGTACTTC. Translating it yields CASSAIRQQYF.

V usage is TRBV2 and J usage is TRBJ2-3, with D maybe TRBD2 (6 bases). The germline V gene has CDR1 SNHLY and CDR2 FYNNEI. Trimming pared 0 bases from V and 12 bases from J, leaving 13 bases between. The CDR3 has 13 residues. The chain's CDR3 is CASSEALRTKQYF. As DNA, the CDR3 is TGTGCCAGCAGTGAAGCGCTTAGGACTAAACAGTATTTT.

The chain employs TRBV14 and TRBJ1-2; 10 bases match TRBD1. Germline CDR1 and CDR2: SGHDN and FVKESK. This CDR3 is built from 17 residues. Losses at the gene ends were 2 bases for V and 4 bases for J; bases not matched to a gene: 10. CDR3: CASSQHYWDRGSYGYTF. CDR3 in DNA: TGTGCCAGCAGCCAACATTATTGGGACAGGGGATCCTATGGCTACACCTTC.

By sample fraction, this clone is medium-sized. This chain links TRBV27 with TRBJ1-2; TRBD1 aligns across 7 bases. This CDR3 region has 14 residues. Trimming took 2 bases from V and 5 from J; bases not matched to a gene: 5. Germline CDR1 reads MNHEY; CDR2 reads SMNVEV (reference sequence). CDR3 DNA: TGTGCCAGCAGTTTAACATCAGGGGGTTATGGCTACACCTTC. This translates into CASSLTSGGYGYTF.

This clone was detected only once. This chain joins TRBV9 and TRBJ2-1, with TRBD2 as a possible D gene (5 bases). Germline CDR1 SGDLS, CDR2 YYNGEE. This CDR3 is 16 amino acids long. V was cut by 3 bases and J by 5 bases, with 18 bases left in between. DNA of the CDR3: TGTGCCAGCAGCGGGACGCGGGTGGGCCCACACAATGAGCAGTTCTTC. This sequence encodes CASSGTRVGPHNEQFF.

CDR3 sequence (DNA): TGTGCCAGCAGCAGGGCAAACACCGGGGAGCTGTTTTTT. Translating it yields CASSRANTGELFF. This sequence joins TRBV2 and TRBJ2-2, with D perhaps matching TRBD1 (5 bases). The CDR3 has 13 residues. V was cut by 6 bases and J by 2 bases, with 7 bases left in between. The germline V gene encodes CDR1 SNHLY and CDR2 FYNNEI.

The rearrangement joins TRBV6-5 to TRBJ2-4; D unresolved. The germline gives CDR1 MNHEY, CDR2 SVGAGI. The CDR3 is 13 residues long. V lost 2 bases, J lost 6 bases, and 8 bases lay in between. The DNA for the CDR3 is TGTGCCAGCAGTTACGACACCGGAAACATTCAGTACTTC. The encoded protein is CASSYDTGNIQYF.

V is TRBV6-5 and J is TRBJ1-1, with D possibly TRBD1 on 6 matching bases. V lost 3 bases to trimming and J lost 5 bases, with 13 bases between them. The CDR3 consists of 14 residues. Germline assignment: CDR1 MNHEY and CDR2 SVGAGI. Written as DNA, the CDR3 is TGTGCCAGCAGTTATGTCGGGGGGCGAACTGAAGCTTTCTTT. Translating it yields CASSYVGGRTEAFF.

The rearrangement links TRBV6-5 to TRBJ2-5, with D possibly matching TRBD1 (6 bases). The CDR3 sequence is 14 residues long. Germline V gives CDR1 MNHEY, CDR2 SVGAGI. Trimming left V 3 bases short and J 7 bases short, with 15 bases between. The CDR3 is CASSYDRSRGTQYF. The CDR3 DNA reads as TGTGCCAGCAGTTATGACAGGTCCAGGGGGACCCAGTACTTC.

The V call is TRBV15, the J call TRBJ2-7, with no clear D. Germline assignment: CDR1 LNHNV and CDR2 YYDKDF (reference sequence). The CDR3 loop spans 13 amino acids. V dropped 6 bases and J dropped 3 bases, with 12 bases sitting between them. CDR3 loop: CATSPRANYEQYF. As DNA, the CDR3 is TGTGCCACCAGTCCCCGGGCGAACTACGAGCAGTACTTC.

The chain has TRBV7-9 and TRBJ2-3; a possible D gene is TRBD1 (6 bases). The CDR3 loop spans 15 amino acids. V lost 1 base, J lost 3 bases, and 11 bases lay in between. Germline V gene data show CDR1 as SEHNR and CDR2 as FQNEAQ (reference sequence). The CDR3 loop reads CASSLGGLGTDTQYF. CDR3 sequence (DNA): TGTGCCAGCAGCTTAGGGGGGCTTGGGACAGATACGCAGTATTTT.